This T cell receptor (beta chain) appears in the sequencing data of a study of relationships among human T cell subsets. V gave up 3 bases and J gave up 6 bases; unmatched junction bases: 4. CDR3 length: 12 residues. CDR1 and CDR2 (germline): SQVTM, ANQGSEA. Semiquantitative ARM-PCR amplified T cell receptor alpha and beta CDR3 regions from mRNA. In ARM-PCR, communal superprimers followed tagged nested gene-specific primers for exponential amplification. TCRdb analysed the multiplex PCR reads with MiXCR anew, one entry per CDR3 protein. The sample consists of fewer than 18,000 distinct CDR3 sequences, around two thirds of them appearing once.

Specimen: total T cells sorted from blood. The chain recombines TRBV29-1 with TRBJ2-7; TRBD2 agrees at 8 bases. This receptor was identified in a man between 40 and 49 years old in good health. This chain's CDR3 is CSVEAGGGEQYF. The CDR3 bases are TGCAGCGTTGAGGCGGGAGGAGGCGAGCAGTACTTC.